Listed below are T cell receptor beta chains from one sample, sequenced in a study of beta chain features in type 1 diabetes. The method was immunoSEQ multiplex PCR; TCRdb's version includes in-frame clones alone and lacks a portion of them. The sample consists of roughly 730,000 clones, about an eighth of them appearing once. Sequenced material: naive CD4+ T cells from blood. These receptors were collected from a man between 18 and 35 years old with type 1 diabetes. Both conserved end residues are part of each CDR3. A D gene is named only where the DNA matches it firmly. Clone size is given for some rows only: seen once, a few or many times, or a class if the clone is expanded.

clone_size d_call j_call v_call cdr3_length cdr3_nt cdr3_aa
few TRBD2 TRBJ2-4 TRBV10-3 18 TGTGCCATCAGTGAGCGAGATAGCGGGGGCTTAGCCAAAAACATTCAGTACTTC CAISERDSGGLAKNIQYF
few . TRBJ1-4 TRBV30 14 TGTGCCTGGAGTGTGGGACAAGGTTGGGAAAAACTGTTTTTT CAWSVGQGWEKLFF
few TRBD1 TRBJ1-2 TRBV7-9 15 TGTGCCAGCAGACACCGACAGGGGTCTGACTATGGCTACACCTTC CASRHRQGSDYGYTF
. . TRBJ2-5 TRBV7-2 11 TGTGCCAGCAGCCCCAAAGAGACCCAGTACTTC CASSPKETQYF
. TRBD1 TRBJ2-3 TRBV7-2 17 TGTGCCAGCAGCTCTGGGACAGGGGGATCCTTCCTAGATACGCAGTATTTT CASSSGTGGSFLDTQYF
. . TRBJ1-2 TRBV5-6 13 TGTGCCAGCAGCTTGAAGGGAGTCGATGGCTACACCTTC CASSLKGVDGYTF
. . TRBJ2-5 TRBV7-6 18 TGTGCCAGCAGCCCGAAAGGGGGGCTTTCGGTTGTCCAAGAGACCCAGTACTTC CASSPKGGLSVVQETQYF
few . TRBJ1-1 TRBV4-1 11 TGCGCCAGCACAGGGGACACTGAAGCTTTCTTT CASTGDTEAFF
few . TRBJ1-5 TRBV4-1 15 TGCGCCAGCAGCCAAGAATGGGGAAGCAATCAGCCCCAGCATTTT CASSQEWGSNQPQHF
few . TRBJ1-2 TRBV5-1 13 TGCGCCAGCAGCTTTGGGACCAACTATGGCTACACCTTC CASSFGTNYGYTF
. TRBD2 TRBJ2-2 TRBV7-3 18 TGTGCCAGCAGCTTAAGGGCTAGCGGGGGCCTGAACACCGGGGAGCTGTTTTTT CASSLRASGGLNTGELFF
few . TRBJ2-1 TRBV30 11 TGTGCCTGGAGTGATGGGTCTGAGCAGTTCTTC CAWSDGSEQFF
. TRBD1 TRBJ1-3 TRBV5-6 16 TGTGCCAGCGGCCGGACAGGGCCCGTCTCTGGAAACACCATATATTTT CASGRTGPVSGNTIYF
. . TRBJ2-3 TRBV6-5 12 TGTGCCGCCCGGGGTGACACAGATACGCAGTATTTT CAARGDTDTQYF
few . TRBJ2-7 TRBV5-1 17 TGCGCCAGCAGCTTGAGTGCGACTACTCGAGCCTCCTACGAGCAGTACTTC CASSLSATTRASYEQYF
. TRBD1 TRBJ2-4 TRBV19 14 TGTGCCAGTAAACCGGGCACAGGGGTAAACATTCAGTACTTC CASKPGTGVNIQYF
few . TRBJ1-2 TRBV30 12 TGTGCCTGGAGTAAGGGAGGCTATGGCTACACCTTC CAWSKGGYGYTF
few . TRBJ1-3 TRBV2 15 TGTGCCAGCAGTGTTTACAGAGACTCTGGAAACACCATATATTTT CASSVYRDSGNTIYF
. TRBD1 TRBJ2-2 TRBV18 15 TGTGCCAGCTCACCGGGACAGGGGACCACCGGGGAGCTGTTTTTT CASSPGQGTTGELFF
. TRBD1 TRBJ1-1 TRBV5-6 13 TGTGCCAGCGAATCTACAGGGGGCACTGAAGCTTTCTTT CASESTGGTEAFF
. TRBD1 TRBJ2-1 TRBV6-5 15 TGTGCCAGCAGTTATCAAACAGGGGCCTACAATGAGCAGTTCTTC CASSYQTGAYNEQFF
. . TRBJ1-2 TRBV29-1 13 TGCAGCGTTGAAGGCAGGGCTAACTATGGCTACACCTTC CSVEGRANYGYTF
. . TRBJ2-7 TRBV29-1 12 TGCAGCGTCGGGTTGTATAACTACGAGCAGTACTTC CSVGLYNYEQYF
. TRBD1 TRBJ1-6 TRBV30 13 TGTGCCTGGAGCCCAGGGGGCGATTCACCCCTCCACTTT CAWSPGGDSPLHF
once . TRBJ1-5 TRBV6-5 15 TGTGCCAGCAGTTACTCTAGGGGCCGTAATCAGCCCCAGCATTTT CASSYSRGRNQPQHF
. . TRBJ1-2 TRBV9 14 TGTGCCAGCAGCGTGGCAGGCCTTCGACCAGGCTACACCTTC CASSVAGLRPGYTF
few . TRBJ2-3 TRBV2 15 TGTGCCAGCAGTGGTCAACAGCCGGGCACAGATACGCAGTATTTT CASSGQQPGTDTQYF
. TRBD2 TRBJ2-3 TRBV15 15 TGTGCCACCAGCCTTGCGGGGGTCCGCACAGATACGCAGTATTTT CATSLAGVRTDTQYF
. . TRBJ2-1 TRBV29-1 10 TGCAGCGTTTGGAAGGATGAGCAGTTCTTC CSVWKDEQFF
few . TRBJ1-5 TRBV2 15 TGTGCCAGCAGTCGGACAGCTATGGGCAATCAGCCCCAGCATTTT CASSRTAMGNQPQHF
. . TRBJ1-2 TRBV2 11 TGTGCCAGCAGTGCCGCAGTGGGCTACACCTTC CASSAAVGYTF
few TRBD2 TRBJ2-3 TRBV4-2 16 TGTGCCAGCAGCCAAGGCCTCGGGACTAGCGAAGATACGCAGTATTTT CASSQGLGTSEDTQYF
few TRBD1 TRBJ1-2 TRBV9 14 TGTGCCAGCAGCCCAGGGACAGGGAACTATGGCTACACCTTC CASSPGTGNYGYTF
. TRBD1 TRBJ2-7 TRBV28 14 TGTGCCAGCAACCCCCGGGACAGACCGTACGAGCAGTACTTC CASNPRDRPYEQYF
. . TRBJ1-2 TRBV5-1 14 TGCGCCAGCAGCTTCGTAGGGTCTACTACTGGCTACACCTTC CASSFVGSTTGYTF
. TRBD1 TRBJ1-6 TRBV2 14 TGTGCCAGCAGAGCCGGGACAGTGCACTCACCCCTCCACTTT CASRAGTVHSPLHF
. . TRBJ2-1 TRBV7-8 12 TGTGCCAGCAGCGCACTTGGGCTGCAGCAGTTCTTC CASSALGLQQFF
few . TRBJ1-2 TRBV28 13 TGTGCCAGCAGCATAGGGACGGGTTATGGCTACACCTTC CASSIGTGYGYTF
few . TRBJ1-2 TRBV29-1 13 TGCAGCGTTGAAGCGCGGCAGGGTGTTGGCTACACCTTC CSVEARQGVGYTF
. TRBD1 TRBJ2-7 TRBV10-3 15 TGTGCCATCAGTGATAGAGGACAGGGAAGGTACGAGCAGTACTTC CAISDRGQGRYEQYF
. . TRBJ1-2 TRBV10-1 13 TGCGCCAGCAGTGCAGTCTCGGGCCATGGCTACACCTTC CASSAVSGHGYTF
. . TRBJ2-7 TRBV7-9 15 TGTGCCAGCAGCCGGCGATCTACAGGGATCAACGAGCAGTACTTC CASSRRSTGINEQYF
. TRBD2 TRBJ2-7 TRBV7-9 17 TGTGCCAGCAGCACCTCAACCAGTAGCGGGGATTACTACGAGCAGTACTTC CASSTSTSSGDYYEQYF
. TRBD1 TRBJ2-1 TRBV11-3 15 TGTGCCAGCAGCCCTACCGGGACAGGCCCCAATGAGCAGTTCTTC CASSPTGTGPNEQFF
. TRBD1 TRBJ1-1 TRBV19 14 TGTGCCAGTACCCTACCGACAGGGAGTACTGAAGCTTTCTTT CASTLPTGSTEAFF
few . TRBJ1-5 TRBV7-9 12 TGTGCCAGCAGCCGCGGGGATCAGCCCCAGCATTTT CASSRGDQPQHF
. . TRBJ2-3 TRBV18 17 TGTGCCAGCTCACGTCTCCCGGGACCCTCGTCCCCAGATACGCAATATTTT CASSRLPGPSSPDTQYF
few . TRBJ2-7 TRBV7-9 14 TGTGCCAGCAGCTCAACCGGGGGTCCCTACGAGCAGTACTTC CASSSTGGPYEQYF
. TRBD1 TRBJ2-5 TRBV30 13 TGTGCCTGGGACAGGGGGCTTGGGGAGACCCAGTACTTC CAWDRGLGETQYF
. TRBD1 TRBJ2-7 TRBV7-8 15 TGTGCCAGCAGCATGGGGACAGGGGGCTCCTACGAGCAGTACTTC CASSMGTGGSYEQYF
. . TRBJ1-2 TRBV30 11 TGTGCCTGGAGTATTAGTTATGGCTACACCTTC CAWSISYGYTF
few . TRBJ2-1 TRBV11-1 11 TGTGCCAGCAGCTTCGTCAGGGGAGGGTTCTTC CASSFVRGGFF
. . TRBJ1-2 TRBV29-1 12 TGCAGCGTGGGCAGTCCTAACTATGGCTACACCTTC CSVGSPNYGYTF
. TRBD1 TRBJ2-5 TRBV2 15 TGTGCCAGCAGCTTGCGGACAGGGGGCACAGAGACCCAGTACTTC CASSLRTGGTETQYF
. . TRBJ2-7 TRBV18 14 TGTGCCAGCTCACTGACAGCCCAGTCCTACGAGCAGTACTTC CASSLTAQSYEQYF